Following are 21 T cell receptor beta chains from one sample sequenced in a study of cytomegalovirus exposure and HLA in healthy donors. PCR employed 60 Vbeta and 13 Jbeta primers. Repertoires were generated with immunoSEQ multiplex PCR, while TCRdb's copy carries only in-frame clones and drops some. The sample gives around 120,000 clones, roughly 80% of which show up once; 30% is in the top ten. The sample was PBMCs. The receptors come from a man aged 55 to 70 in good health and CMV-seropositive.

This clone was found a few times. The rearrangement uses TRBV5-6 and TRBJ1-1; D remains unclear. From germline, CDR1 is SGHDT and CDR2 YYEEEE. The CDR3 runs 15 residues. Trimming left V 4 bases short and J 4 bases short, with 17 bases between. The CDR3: CASSTRAGEGTEAFF. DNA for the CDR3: TGTGCCAGCAGCACGAGGGCAGGAGAAGGCACTGAAGCTTTCTTT.

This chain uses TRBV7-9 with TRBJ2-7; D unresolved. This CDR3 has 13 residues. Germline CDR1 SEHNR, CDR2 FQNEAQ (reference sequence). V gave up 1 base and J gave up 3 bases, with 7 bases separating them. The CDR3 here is CASSLVNSYEQYF. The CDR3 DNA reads TGTGCCAGCAGCTTAGTTAACAGCTACGAGCAGTACTTC.

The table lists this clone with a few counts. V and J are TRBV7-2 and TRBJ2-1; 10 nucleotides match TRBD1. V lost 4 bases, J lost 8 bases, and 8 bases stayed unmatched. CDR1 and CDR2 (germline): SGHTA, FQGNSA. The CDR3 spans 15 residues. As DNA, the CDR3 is TGTGCCAGCAGCTACCCGGACAGGGGGATCGATGAGCAGTTCTTC. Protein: CASSYPDRGIDEQFF.

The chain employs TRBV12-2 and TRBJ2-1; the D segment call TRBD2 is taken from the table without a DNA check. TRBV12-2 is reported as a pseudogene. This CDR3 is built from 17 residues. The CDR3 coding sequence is TGTGCAAGTCGCTTAGTGGCTAGCTTTAGCTGCTACAATGAGCAGTTCTTC. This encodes CASRLVASFSCYNEQFF.

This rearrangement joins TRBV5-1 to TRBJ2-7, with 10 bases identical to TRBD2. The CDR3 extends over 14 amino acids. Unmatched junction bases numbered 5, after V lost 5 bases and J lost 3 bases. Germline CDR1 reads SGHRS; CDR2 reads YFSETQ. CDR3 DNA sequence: TGCGCCAGCAGGTGGATAGCGGGGGGCTACGAGCAGTACTTC. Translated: CASRWIAGGYEQYF.

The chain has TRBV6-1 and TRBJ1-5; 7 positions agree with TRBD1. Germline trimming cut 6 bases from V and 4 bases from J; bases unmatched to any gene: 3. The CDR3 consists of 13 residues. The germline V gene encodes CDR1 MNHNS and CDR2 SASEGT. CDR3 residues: CASRVGQNQPQHF. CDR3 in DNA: TGTGCCAGCAGGGTGGGACAGAATCAGCCCCAGCATTTT.

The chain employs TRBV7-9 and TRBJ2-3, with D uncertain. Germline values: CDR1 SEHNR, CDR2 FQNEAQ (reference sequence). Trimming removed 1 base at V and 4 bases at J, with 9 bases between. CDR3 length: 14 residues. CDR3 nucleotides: TGTGCCAGCAGCTTAGGACACTCAGCAGATACGCAGTATTTT. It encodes CASSLGHSADTQYF.

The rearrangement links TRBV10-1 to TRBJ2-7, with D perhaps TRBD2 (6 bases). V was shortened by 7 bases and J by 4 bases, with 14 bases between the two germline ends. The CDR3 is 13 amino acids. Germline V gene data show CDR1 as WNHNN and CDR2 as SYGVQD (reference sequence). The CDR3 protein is CASIGRERYEQYF. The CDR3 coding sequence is TGCGCCAGCATAGGTCGGGAGAGGTACGAGCAGTACTTC.

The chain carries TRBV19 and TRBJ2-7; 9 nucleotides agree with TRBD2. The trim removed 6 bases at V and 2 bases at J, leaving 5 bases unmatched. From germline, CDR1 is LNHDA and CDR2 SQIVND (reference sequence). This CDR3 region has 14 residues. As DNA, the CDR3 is TGTGCCAGTAGAAGGGCTAGCGGGACCTACGAGCAGTACTTC. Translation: CASRRASGTYEQYF.

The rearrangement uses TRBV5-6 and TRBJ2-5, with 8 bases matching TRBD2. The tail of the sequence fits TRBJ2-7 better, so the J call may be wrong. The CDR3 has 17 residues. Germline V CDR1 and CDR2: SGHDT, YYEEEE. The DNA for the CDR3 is TGTGCCAGCAGCTTGCGGTCGATAGCGGGAAAGGGCTACGAGCAGTACTTC. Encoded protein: CASSLRSIAGKGYEQYF.

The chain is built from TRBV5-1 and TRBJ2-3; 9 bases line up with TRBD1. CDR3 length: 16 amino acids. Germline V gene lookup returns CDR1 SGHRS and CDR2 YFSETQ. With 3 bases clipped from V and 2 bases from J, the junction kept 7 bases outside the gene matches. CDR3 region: CASSSRTGEHTDTQYF. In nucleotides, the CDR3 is TGCGCCAGCAGCTCCCGGACAGGGGAGCACACAGATACGCAGTATTTT.

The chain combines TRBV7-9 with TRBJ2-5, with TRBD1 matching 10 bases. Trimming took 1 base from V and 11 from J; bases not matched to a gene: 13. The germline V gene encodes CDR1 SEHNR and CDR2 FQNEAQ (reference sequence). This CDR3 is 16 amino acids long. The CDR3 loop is CASSLESGTGVHEQYF. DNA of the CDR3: TGTGCCAGCAGCTTAGAGTCCGGGACAGGGGTGCATGAGCAGTACTTC.

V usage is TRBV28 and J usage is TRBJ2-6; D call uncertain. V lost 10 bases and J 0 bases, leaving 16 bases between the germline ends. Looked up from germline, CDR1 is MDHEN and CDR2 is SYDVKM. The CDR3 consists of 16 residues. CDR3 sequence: CATSAGPTSGANVLTF. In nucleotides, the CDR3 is TGTGCCACCTCGGCAGGCCCAACCTCTGGGGCCAACGTCCTGACTTTC.

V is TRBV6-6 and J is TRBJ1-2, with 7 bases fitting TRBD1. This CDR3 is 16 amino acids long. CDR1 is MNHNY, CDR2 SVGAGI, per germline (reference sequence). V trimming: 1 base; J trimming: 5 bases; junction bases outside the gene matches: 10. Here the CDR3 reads CASSYYAGTVSYGYTF. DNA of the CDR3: TGTGCCAGCAGTTACTACGCGGGGACAGTTAGTTATGGCTACACCTTC.

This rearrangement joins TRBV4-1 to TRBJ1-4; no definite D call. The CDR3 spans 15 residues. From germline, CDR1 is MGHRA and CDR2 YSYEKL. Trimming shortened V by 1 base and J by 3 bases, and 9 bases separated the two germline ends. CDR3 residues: CASSQVSRANEKLFF. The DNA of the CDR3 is TGCGCCAGCAGCCAAGTGTCGAGAGCTAATGAAAAACTGTTTTTT.

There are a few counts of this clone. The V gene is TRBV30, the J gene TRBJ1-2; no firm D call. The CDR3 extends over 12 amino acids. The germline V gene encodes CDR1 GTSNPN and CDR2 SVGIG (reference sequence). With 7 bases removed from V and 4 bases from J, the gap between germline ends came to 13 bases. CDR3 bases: TGTGCCTATTTTAACCAGGTCTATGGCTACACCTTC. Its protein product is CAYFNQVYGYTF. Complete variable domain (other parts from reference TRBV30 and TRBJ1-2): SQTIHQWPATLVQPVGSPLSLECTVEGTSNPNLYWYRQAAGRGLQLLFYSVGIGQISSEVPQNLSASRPQDRQFILSSKKLLLSDSGFYLCAYFNQVYGYTFGSGTRLTVV.

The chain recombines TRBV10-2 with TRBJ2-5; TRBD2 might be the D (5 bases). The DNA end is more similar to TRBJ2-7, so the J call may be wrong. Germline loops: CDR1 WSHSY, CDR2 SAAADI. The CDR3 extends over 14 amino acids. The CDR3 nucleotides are TGCGCCAGCAGTGACTGGACTGCTGCCTACGAGCAGTACTTC. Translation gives CASSDWTAAYEQYF.

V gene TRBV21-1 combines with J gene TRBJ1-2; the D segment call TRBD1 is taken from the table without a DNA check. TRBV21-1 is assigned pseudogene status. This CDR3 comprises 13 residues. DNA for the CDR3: TGTGCCAGCAGCGAATACAGGGACTATGGCTACACCTTC. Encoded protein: CASSEYRDYGYTF.

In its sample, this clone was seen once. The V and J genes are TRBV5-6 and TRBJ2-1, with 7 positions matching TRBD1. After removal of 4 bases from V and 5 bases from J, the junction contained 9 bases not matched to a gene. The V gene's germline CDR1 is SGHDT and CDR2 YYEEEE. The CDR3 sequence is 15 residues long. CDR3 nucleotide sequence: TGTGCCAGCAGCATTACCGGGACAGAGCACAATGAGCAGTTCTTC. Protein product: CASSITGTEHNEQFF.

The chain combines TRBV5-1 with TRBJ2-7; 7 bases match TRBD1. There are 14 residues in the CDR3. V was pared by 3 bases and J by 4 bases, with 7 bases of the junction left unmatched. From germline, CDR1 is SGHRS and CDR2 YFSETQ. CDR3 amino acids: CASSSGTATYEQYF. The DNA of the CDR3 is TGCGCCAGCAGCTCAGGGACAGCCACGTACGAGCAGTACTTC.

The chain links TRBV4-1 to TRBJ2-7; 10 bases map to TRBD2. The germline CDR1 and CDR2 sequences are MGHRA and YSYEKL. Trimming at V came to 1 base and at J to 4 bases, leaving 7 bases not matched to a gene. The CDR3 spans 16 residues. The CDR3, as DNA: TGCGCCAGCAGCCAAGGGCCGGGACTAGCGCGTTACGAGCAGTACTTC. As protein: CASSQGPGLARYEQYF.